The 22 T cell receptor beta chains below were found in one sample sequenced in a study of shared clonotypes between healthy human individuals. Data came from immunoSEQ multiplex PCR; TCRdb stores just in-frame clones and leaves some out. Counted here are roughly 500,000 clones, 60% to 85% occurring once; the ten biggest clones make up about an eighth. The source material was PBMCs. Source of these receptors: a woman in her 40s in good health. Some clones in this sample may be carry-over from other donors' samples.

This chain uses TRBV2 with TRBJ2-3; D not certain. The CDR3 is 16 residues long. V was shortened by 3 bases and J by 3 bases, with 16 bases between the two germline ends. Germline assignment: CDR1 SNHLY and CDR2 FYNNEI. Here the CDR3 reads CASSESFGRRTDTQYF. CDR3 coding DNA: TGTGCCAGCAGTGAGAGTTTTGGAAGGAGAACAGATACGCAGTATTTT.

The V gene is TRBV2, the J gene TRBJ2-7; 7 bases match TRBD1. The CDR3 contains 13 residues. The ends lost 6 bases at V and 5 bases at J; junction bases unmatched: 7. Per the germline V gene, CDR1 is SNHLY and CDR2 is FYNNEI. In DNA form, the CDR3 reads TGTGCCAGCAGGGAGACAGGGAAGAACGAGCAGTACTTC. Its protein is CASRETGKNEQYF.

V is TRBV7-3 and J is TRBJ2-3, with D tentatively TRBD1 (6 bases). V lost 4 bases, J lost 1 base, and 12 bases lay in between. The CDR3 runs to 15 residues. Germline lookup yields CDR1 SGHTA and CDR2 FQGTGA. CDR3: CASSSEGQRTDTQYF. CDR3 bases: TGTGCCAGCAGCTCAGAGGGACAACGCACAGATACGCAGTATTTT.

This clone was seen only a few times. This chain joins TRBV6-4 and TRBJ2-6; D may be TRBD1 (6 bases). Germline V CDR1 and CDR2: MRHNA, SNTAGT. The ends were cut back, 0 bases at V and 2 bases at J, with 8 bases in the middle. The CDR3 loop spans 16 amino acids. CDR3 sequence reads: CASSDSSGAGANVLTF. The CDR3 DNA follows: TGTGCCAGCAGTGACTCATCAGGGGCTGGGGCCAACGTCCTGACTTTC.

This clone was seen more than once but under ten times. In DNA, the CDR3 is TGTGCCAGCAGGGCCGGGGGAATGAACACTGAAGCTTTCTTT. It codes for CASRAGGMNTEAFF. The chain employs TRBV6-1 and TRBJ1-1; perhaps TRBD1 as D (5 bases). The CDR3 has 14 amino acids. In germline, CDR1 is MNHNS, CDR2 SASEGT. Deletions cut 6 bases from V and 0 bases from J, with 11 bases between.

This chain links TRBV10-1 with TRBJ2-1; tentative D call: TRBD2 (6 bases). Deletions cut 7 bases from V and 0 bases from J, with 19 bases between. CDR1 and CDR2 from the germline V gene are WNHNN and SYGVQD (reference sequence). The CDR3 spans 17 residues. The CDR3 loop reads CASNPTLAPSSYNEQFF. The CDR3 coding sequence is TGCGCCAGCAACCCAACCCTAGCGCCGAGCTCCTACAATGAGCAGTTCTTC.

The chain is built from TRBV7-2 and TRBJ1-1, with no clear D. Per the germline V gene, CDR1 is SGHTA and CDR2 is FQGNSA. The V end lost 5 bases, the J end lost 0 bases, and 7 bases lay between the germline ends. The CDR3 sequence is 13 residues long. CDR3 protein: CASSTSLNTEAFF. CDR3 DNA sequence: TGTGCCAGCAGCACGTCATTGAACACTGAAGCTTTCTTT.

The V gene is TRBV7-9, the J gene TRBJ2-7; D may be TRBD1 or TRBD2 (6 bases each). Germline V gene lookup returns CDR1 SEHNR and CDR2 FQNEAQ (reference sequence). The CDR3 has 18 residues. Trimming left V 7 bases short and J 0 bases short, with 25 bases between. The CDR3 DNA reads TGTGCCAGCACCCCTCGGGGGCAGGGTCCCCTAAGCTCCTACGAGCAGTACTTC. Protein sequence: CASTPRGQGPLSSYEQYF.

The chain combines TRBV5-1 with TRBJ2-5; 16 bases agree with TRBD2. The CDR3 is made up of 16 amino acids. Germline V gene lookup returns CDR1 SGHRS and CDR2 YFSETQ. The junction had 7 bases not matched to a gene; V was cut back by 4 bases and J by 7 bases. The chain's CDR3 is CASSPLGLAGGGTQYF. CDR3 DNA sequence: TGCGCCAGCAGCCCCCTGGGACTAGCGGGAGGGGGGACCCAGTACTTC.

As to this clone: A much larger clone lies a single base off, so this may be a read error. Other nucleotide sequences in the sample specify the same CDR3. J is TRBJ1-1 and V is TRBV25-1, with 9 bases aligning to TRBD1. Per germline, CDR1 MGHDK and CDR2 SYGVNS. This CDR3 comprises 15 residues. The J segment lost 5 bases and the V segment lost 4 bases, leaving 8 bases of the junction unmatched. The CDR3 is CASSGPGQGKTEAFF. CDR3 coding DNA: TGTGCCAGCAGTGGGCCGGGACAGGGCAAGACTGAAGCTTTCTTT. The full variable domain, in which reference TRBV25-1 and TRBJ1-1 provide the parts outside the CDR3, is EADIYQTPRYLVIGTGKKITLECSQTMGHDKMYWYQQDPGMELHLIHYSYGVNSTEKGDLSSESTVSRIRTEHFPLTLESARPSHTSQYLCASSGPGQGKTEAFFGQGTRLTVV.

V gene TRBV4-3 combines with J gene TRBJ1-6; 9 bases map to TRBD1. CDR1 and CDR2 (germline): LGHNA, YSLEER. CDR3 length: 14 amino acids. V shed 1 base and J 9 bases; nucleotides not matched to a gene: 1. CDR3 sequence (DNA): TGCGCCAGCAGCCAAGGACAGGGGGTTTCACCCCTCCACTTT. Amino acids: CASSQGQGVSPLHF.

On this clone: Given a far larger clone just one base away, this is likely a sequencing read error. The identical CDR3 is also encoded by other nucleotide sequences in the sample. The chain has TRBV7-9 and TRBJ2-7; 8 bases agree with TRBD1. The CDR3 runs to 19 residues. J gave up 1 base and V 0 bases, and 14 bases lay outside the gene matches. Germline V gene data show CDR1 as SEHNR and CDR2 as FQNEAQ (reference sequence). CDR3 DNA sequence: TGTGCCAGCAGCTTAGCAGTGAGAACAGGGGGACTGGGGTCCTACGAGCAGTACTTC. Residues: CASSLAVRTGGLGSYEQYF.

The J gene is TRBJ2-2, the V gene TRBV2; D assignment may be TRBD1 or TRBD2 (6 bases each). From germline, CDR1 is SNHLY and CDR2 FYNNEI. Deletions cut 0 bases from V and 1 base from J, with 9 bases between. This CDR3 is 16 amino acids long. DNA of the CDR3: TGTGCCAGCAGTGAAGCGGGGGGCCTGAACACCGGGGAGCTGTTTTTT. This codes for CASSEAGGLNTGELFF.

The chain is built from TRBV18 and TRBJ1-4, with D perhaps matching TRBD1 (5 bases). The CDR3 consists of 17 residues. Trimming shortened V by 3 bases and J by 8 bases, and 22 bases separated the two germline ends. Germline V gene lookup returns CDR1 KGHSH and CDR2 LQKENI. The CDR3 DNA is TGTGCCAGCTCACCGGTCCCAGGGCAGTATTCGAACGAAAAACTGTTTTTT. Translation gives CASSPVPGQYSNEKLFF.

The chain has TRBV11-2 and TRBJ2-1; 8 bases fit TRBD1. The germline gives CDR1 SGHAT, CDR2 FQNNGV. This CDR3 comprises 15 residues. J gave up 7 bases and V 3 bases, and 8 bases lay outside the gene matches. The CDR3 bases are TGTGCCAGCAGCTTGACAGGGGCCGGGGTGAATGAGCAGTTCTTC. Translation gives CASSLTGAGVNEQFF.

V is TRBV5-5 and J is TRBJ2-7; the match to TRBD1 covers 7 bases. Looked up from germline, CDR1 is SGHKS and CDR2 is YYEKEE (reference sequence). CDR3 length: 15 residues. Trimming at V came to 3 bases and at J to 2 bases, leaving 8 bases not matched to a gene. The CDR3, as DNA: TGTGCCAGCAGCTCGACAGGGATGAATCCCTACGAGCAGTACTTC. It is translated as CASSSTGMNPYEQYF.

This clone was observed a few times. A read error may explain this, as a much larger clone is one base away. The rearrangement links TRBV10-2 to TRBJ2-7, with a possible D match to TRBD1 (5 bases). Per the germline V gene, CDR1 is WSHSY and CDR2 is SAAADI. The length of the CDR3 is 13 residues. The CDR3 protein is CASRIRTNYKQYF. The CDR3 DNA is TGCGCCAGCAGAATTAGGACAAACTACAAGCAGTACTTC.

V is TRBV6-5 and J is TRBJ2-1; D unclear. Germline CDR1 is MNHEY and CDR2 is SVGAGI. The CDR3 has 15 residues. Trimming cost V 0 bases and J 10 bases, with 16 bases left between them. This chain's CDR3 is CASSYSPATGEEQFF. In nucleotides, the CDR3 is TGTGCCAGCAGTTACTCTCCAGCGACCGGAGAAGAGCAGTTCTTC.

The V call is TRBV7-3, the J call TRBJ2-2; no firm D call. The CDR3 consists of 17 residues. V dropped 1 base and J dropped 0 bases, with 12 bases sitting between them. Germline CDR1 reads SGHTA; CDR2 reads FQGTGA. DNA for the CDR3: TGTGCCAGCAGCTTAATGTCGACTGGTGCGAACACCGGGGAGCTGTTTTTT. It translates to CASSLMSTGANTGELFF.

This chain connects TRBV4-3 to TRBJ2-2; 7 positions agree with TRBD1. This CDR3 contains 14 residues. V trimming: 4 bases; J trimming: 2 bases; junction bases outside the gene matches: 1. The germline V gene has CDR1 LGHNA and CDR2 YSLEER. The CDR3 bases are TGCGCCAGCAGCCGGGACAGTAACACCGGGGAGCTGTTTTTT. This sequence encodes CASSRDSNTGELFF.

The chain couples TRBV27 to TRBJ2-7; 7 bases align to TRBD2. Germline lookup yields CDR1 MNHEY and CDR2 SMNVEV (reference sequence). V was clipped by 3 bases and J by 1 base; unmatched bases: 3. The CDR3 has 14 amino acids. For the CDR3, the DNA is TGTGCCAGCAGTTTTGGGGGGGGATCCTACGAGCAGTACTTC. As protein: CASSFGGGSYEQYF.

The gene calls are TRBV6-1 and TRBJ1-4, with a possible D match to TRBD1 (6 bases). V was pared by 5 bases and J by 8 bases, with 15 bases between. The CDR3 is 14 residues long. Germline CDR1 and CDR2: MNHNS and SASEGT. The CDR3 bases are TGTGCCAGCAGTCCAGGGGAGAGGAAGGAAAAACTGTTTTTT. Residues: CASSPGERKEKLFF.